The sequence of this T cell receptor beta chain was determined in a study of CD8+CD57+ T cells in acquired aplastic anemia. About the research overall: Sorted CD4+ and CD8+ cells yielded roughly 3.4 ug of DNA on average.

TCR beta VDJ and CDR3 were profiled, and genomic DNA was the template. TCRdb reprocessed the reads via MiXCR and lists one record per CDR3 protein. The table lists 400,000 to 600,000 distinct CDR3 sequences, roughly 34% of them singletons, with 0.8% to 0.85% in the top ten. Sequencing involved patients with CD8+CD57+ cell expansion previously shown by flow cytometry. The germline gives CDR1 SNHLY, CDR2 FYNNEI. V dropped 5 bases and J dropped 1 base, with 18 bases sitting between them. The CDR3 spans 17 residues. Remarks on this clonotype: Being one base from a much bigger clone, this may be a read error.

This chain connects TRBV2 to TRBJ1-5, with a weak D call TRBD1 (5 bases). This TCR derives from a human donor with aplastic anemia. Sequenced: sorted CD4+, CD8+, or CD8+CD57+ T cells (not recorded which) from PBMCs. CDR3 DNA: TGTGCCAGCAGTCGCGGACGGGGGGTGTTGAGCAATCAGCCCCAGCATTTT. It yields the protein CASSRGRGVLSNQPQHF.